These T cell receptor beta chains were read from a single sample in a study of shared clonotypes between healthy human individuals. Here immunoSEQ multiplex PCR was the method, and the copy in TCRdb shows in-frame clones only, minus some. In the table there are about a million clones, 70% to 85% of which are singletons. Sequencing was carried out using memory CD4+ T cells from PBMCs. Receptors originate from a man aged 18 to 35 in good health. Some clones in this sample may be carry-over from other donors' samples. Both conserved end residues are part of each CDR3. D genes are given only for firm matches. Rows may omit the clone size; those that give it use once, few, many or a size class.

TGTCCTGGGAGTGAAGCGAGAAAGACCTATGGCTACACCTTC | CPGSEARKTYGYTF | TRBJ1-2 | - | few | TRBV22-1
TGTGCCAGCAGCTTAGCGGGTGGCACCGGGGAGCTGTTTTTT | CASSLAGGTGELFF | TRBJ2-2 | - | - | TRBV11-2
TGTGCCAGCAGCGGGGACTACTACGAGCAGTACTTC | CASSGDYYEQYF | TRBJ2-7 | TRBD2 | - | TRBV6-1
TGTGCCTGGAGTTTAAGGGGTGATTCACCCCTCCACTTT | CAWSLRGDSPLHF | TRBJ1-6 | - | - | TRBV30
TGTGCCAGCAGTTTCAGGGGCTTCTATGGCTACACCTTC | CASSFRGFYGYTF | TRBJ1-2 | - | - | TRBV27
TGCGCCAGCAGCCAAGGGCAGGGCCATAACGAGCAGTACTTC | CASSQGQGHNEQYF | TRBJ2-7 | - | - | TRBV4-3
TGTGCCAGCAGCCAACGGCGGCAGGGAACCCGAGGCACCGGGGAGCTGTTTTTT | CASSQRRQGTRGTGELFF | TRBJ2-2 | - | - | TRBV7-9
TGTGCCAGCAGCCTCTGGCCGTTAGAGTTGTATTTT | CASSLWPLELYF | TRBJ2-3 | - | - | TRBV14
TGTGCCAGCAGCGTAGCGGACAGGATCTATGGCTACACCTTC | CASSVADRIYGYTF | TRBJ1-2 | TRBD1 | few | TRBV9
TGTGCCAGCAGTTCATGGCAGGCCCCAGGAAACACTGAAGCTTTCTTT | CASSSWQAPGNTEAFF | TRBJ1-1 | - | - | TRBV27
TGTGCCAGCAGCGCCTCAGGGGCCGAGACCCAGTACTTC | CASSASGAETQYF | TRBJ2-5 | - | - | TRBV11-2
TGTGCCAGCAGTTTTCAGGGGCAACGGGGCTACACCTTC | CASSFQGQRGYTF | TRBJ1-2 | - | - | TRBV28
TGTGCCAGCAGCTCAGGACTAGCTCCCCCAGATACGCAGTATTTT | CASSSGLAPPDTQYF | TRBJ2-3 | TRBD2 | once | TRBV7-9
TGTGCCAGCAGCTTAACGGGACAGGGGACGGAGACCCAGTACTTC | CASSLTGQGTETQYF | TRBJ2-5 | TRBD1 | once | TRBV7-3
TGTGCCAGCTCAGGGAGAATGAACACTGAAGCTTTCTTT | CASSGRMNTEAFF | TRBJ1-1 | - | - | TRBV6-5
TGCAGCATTGAAAGACAGGGGGGGGAAGCTTTCTTT | CSIERQGGEAFF | TRBJ1-1 | TRBD1 | - | TRBV29-1
TGTGCCAGCAGTCCAATTGACAGGGCGAACTATGGCTACACCTTC | CASSPIDRANYGYTF | TRBJ1-2 | TRBD1 | - | TRBV28
TGCGCCAGCAGCCAAGAGGGCGCAGGGAGTATGAACACTGAAGCTTTCTTT | CASSQEGAGSMNTEAFF | TRBJ1-1 | - | few | TRBV4-1
TGTGCCATCAGTGAGTCGACAGCGGGGACGACGGCTTTCTTT | CAISESTAGTTAFF | TRBJ1-1 | - | - | TRBV10-3
TGCGCCAGCACCTTCTCGACAGGAGGGAACACTGAAGCTTTCTTT | CASTFSTGGNTEAFF | TRBJ1-1 | - | few | TRBV5-1
TGCGCCAGCAGTCCTCCGGGTGATCGGGACAGTTGGGTCGTAAATAGCAATCAGCCCCAGCATTTT | CASSPPGDRDSWVVNSNQPQHF | TRBJ1-5 | TRBD1 | once | TRBV23-1
TGTGCCAGCAGCCCCACGAGGGAGCAGTACTTC | CASSPTREQYF | TRBJ2-7 | - | - | TRBV11-2
TGCGCCAGCAGCCACCGTAGCTCTGGGGCCAACGTCCTGACTTTC | CASSHRSSGANVLTF | TRBJ2-6 | - | - | TRBV4-3
TGTGCCAGCAAACCCCCAGGACAGGACTATGGCTACACCTTC | CASKPPGQDYGYTF | TRBJ1-2 | TRBD1 | - | TRBV6-6
TGTGCCAGCAGTTCATTAGCGGGAGGGCCAGGGACCCAGTACTTC | CASSSLAGGPGTQYF | TRBJ2-5 | TRBD2 | - | TRBV28
TGCGCCAGCAGCCAAGGAGGCGCGGGAGGGGGCACAGATACGCAGTATTTT | CASSQGGAGGGTDTQYF | TRBJ2-3 | TRBD2 | - | TRBV4-1
TGTGCCAGCAGCTTGAAGGGCTCTAGCACAGATACGCAGTATTTT | CASSLKGSSTDTQYF | TRBJ2-3 | - | - | TRBV5-4
TGTGCCAGTAGTAGAGTCACCGGGACAGGGTACCGCGAGCAGTACTTC | CASSRVTGTGYREQYF | TRBJ2-7 | TRBD1 | - | TRBV19
TGTGCCTGGACGACAACCGGGGAGCTGTTTTTT | CAWTTTGELFF | TRBJ2-2 | - | - | TRBV30
TGCGCCAGCAGCTTGAGGGAGGGAATGAACGTAGAAGCTTTCTTT | CASSLREGMNVEAFF | TRBJ1-1 | - | - | TRBV5-1
TGTGCCTGGAGTGTACGCGCGCGGTACGAGCAGTACTTC | CAWSVRARYEQYF | TRBJ2-7 | - | - | TRBV30
TGTGCCAGCAGCAAGACTAGCGGCGCCTACAATGAGCAGTTCTTC | CASSKTSGAYNEQFF | TRBJ2-1 | TRBD2 | - | TRBV7-3
TGTGCCAGCAGCGCGAGGTTTTCTAGCGGGTCTTCCTACGAGCAGTACTTC | CASSARFSSGSSYEQYF | TRBJ2-7 | TRBD2 | - | TRBV7-2
TGTGCCTGGAGTGTACAGGGAGACGGAAAGAGGGCTGGAAACACCATATATTTT | CAWSVQGDGKRAGNTIYF | TRBJ1-3 | - | once | TRBV30
TGTGCCAGCAGCCAGGGGGTACCAGATACGCAGTATTTT | CASSQGVPDTQYF | TRBJ2-3 | TRBD1 | - | TRBV5-6
TGTGCCAGCAGTGACTCGATCCAGGGTGGGCCAAATGAAAAACTGTTTTTT | CASSDSIQGGPNEKLFF | TRBJ1-4 | - | - | TRBV6-4
TGTGCCAGCAGCTCCCTAATGGGCAGCTCGGTCGAGACCCAGTACTTC | CASSSLMGSSVETQYF | TRBJ2-5 | - | few | TRBV9
TGTGCCTGGAGTGCAGATTCACCCCTCCACTTT | CAWSADSPLHF | TRBJ1-6 | - | - | TRBV30
TGTGCCAGCAGCTTAGATGAGCGGAGTATACTGGCTAGCACAGATACGCAGTATTTT | CASSLDERSILASTDTQYF | TRBJ2-3 | - | once | TRBV7-9
TGTGCCAGCAGATACCGGACAGGGGGGGACACCGGGGAGCTGTTTTTT | CASRYRTGGDTGELFF | TRBJ2-2 | TRBD1 | - | TRBV5-8
TGTGCCAGCTCACCTGGACAGGGGCAAGAGACCCAGTACTTC | CASSPGQGQETQYF | TRBJ2-5 | TRBD1 | - | TRBV18
TGTGCCACCAGCAGAGTGGTTTCCCGAGACGGTGAAAAACTGTTTTTT | CATSRVVSRDGEKLFF | TRBJ1-4 | - | - | TRBV15
TGTGCCAGCACCCCCACAGGGCCCGGGAACAATGAGCAGTTCTTC | CASTPTGPGNNEQFF | TRBJ2-1 | - | few | TRBV6-5
TGTGCCAGCAGTTTGATTCCCGCGGGGGCCCGGAACACTGAAGCTTTCTTT | CASSLIPAGARNTEAFF | TRBJ1-1 | - | - | TRBV10-3
TGTGCCAGTAGTATAAGGCAGGGGTATGGCTACACCTTC | CASSIRQGYGYTF | TRBJ1-2 | - | - | TRBV19
TGCAGCGTTGAAGGAAGGGGGTCCTACAATGAGCAGTTCTTC | CSVEGRGSYNEQFF | TRBJ2-1 | - | - | TRBV29-1
TGTGCCAGCAGTCCCGGGACCGCTGCCTATGGCTACACCTTC | CASSPGTAAYGYTF | TRBJ1-2 | - | - | TRBV28
TGTGCCAGCAGTGGCCAGAAACCTAACTATGGCTACACCTTC | CASSGQKPNYGYTF | TRBJ1-2 | - | once | TRBV6-4
TGTGCCTGGAGTCGAGACACCGGGGAGCTGTTTTTT | CAWSRDTGELFF | TRBJ2-2 | - | - | TRBV30
TGTGCCAGCAGCTTAGGTCGGGTGCAGGGGGCGTGGGGCACTGAAGCTTTCTTT | CASSLGRVQGAWGTEAFF | TRBJ1-1 | TRBD1 | - | TRBV7-9
TGCGCCAGCAGCCGGAGCGGGACTAGTGGCACCGGGGAGCTGTTTTTT | CASSRSGTSGTGELFF | TRBJ2-2 | TRBD2 | - | TRBV5-1
TGTGCCAGCAGCAGACAGGGAAAGGATAATGAAAAACTGTTTTTT | CASSRQGKDNEKLFF | TRBJ1-4 | TRBD1 | - | TRBV7-8
TGTGCCACCAGCGGGGGCTTAGGCAGGGGGCCTCAAGAGACCCAGTACTTC | CATSGGLGRGPQETQYF | TRBJ2-5 | TRBD1 | - | TRBV15
TGCGCCAGCAGCCCTGGGGGCAGCGGGGGGTACGAGCAGTACTTC | CASSPGGSGGYEQYF | TRBJ2-7 | TRBD2 | few | TRBV5-1